The 8 T cell receptor beta chains listed next were all sequenced from one sample in a study of blood T cell repertoires in COVID-19. Profiled with immunoSEQ multiplex PCR; TCRdb holds only in-frame clones, not every one. This sample carries about 130,000 clones, 92% of them seen once, and the ten largest clones take around 1.9%. Input material: peripheral blood. The receptors derive from a man aged 45-65 years with COVID-19, enrolled during active disease.

The J gene is TRBJ2-5, the V gene TRBV6-1; TRBD2 matches 7 bases. The ends lost 6 bases at V and 5 bases at J; junction bases unmatched: 9. There are 14 residues in the CDR3. In germline, CDR1 is MNHNS, CDR2 SASEGT. The CDR3 spells CASSPLAARETQYF. The CDR3 DNA sequence: TGTGCCAGCAGCCCGCTAGCGGCTAGGGAGACCCAGTACTTC.

This clone occurred once. J is TRBJ1-5 and V is TRBV7-2; 8 bases are a match to TRBD1. This CDR3 has 16 residues. With V trimmed by 1 base and J by 4 bases, 6 bases remained unmatched. Per germline, CDR1 SGHTA and CDR2 FQGNSA. CDR3 sequence: CASSLGAGGKNQPQHF. CDR3 in DNA: TGTGCCAGCAGCTTAGGGGCAGGGGGCAAAAATCAGCCCCAGCATTTT. Looking up the rest from reference TRBV7-2 and TRBJ1-5 gives the full variable domain: GAGVSQSPSNKVTEKGKDVELRCDPISGHTALYWYRQSLGQGLEFLIYFQGNSAPDKSGLPSDRFSAERTGGSVSTLTIQRTQQEDSAVYLCASSLGAGGKNQPQHFGDGTRLSIL.

This chain joins TRBV9 and TRBJ2-1, with 9 positions matching TRBD2. V shed 0 bases and J 10 bases; nucleotides not matched to a gene: 14. CDR1 and CDR2 (germline): SGDLS, YYNGEE. The CDR3 runs to 17 residues. The CDR3 is CASSVALSGRAIGEQFF. CDR3 in DNA: TGTGCCAGCAGCGTAGCCCTTAGCGGGAGAGCCATCGGGGAGCAGTTCTTC.

This clone was picked up one time. The J gene is TRBJ2-3, the V gene TRBV7-3; D remains unclear. V was shortened by 1 base and J by 0 bases, with 11 bases between the two germline ends. The CDR3 runs to 16 residues. Germline V gene sequence: CDR1 SGHTA, CDR2 FQGTGA. CDR3: CASSLSLSLSTDTQYF. CDR3 sequence (DNA): TGTGCCAGCAGCTTAAGTTTAAGTCTAAGCACAGATACGCAGTATTTT.

This sequence joins TRBV27 and TRBJ2-1, with 13 bases identical to TRBD2. This CDR3 is built from 15 residues. The germline V gene has CDR1 MNHEY and CDR2 SMNVEV (reference sequence). The junction had 9 bases not matched to a gene; V was cut back by 6 bases and J by 10 bases. The CDR3 reads CASSHRTSGSREQFF. CDR3 in DNA: TGTGCCAGCAGCCACCGGACTAGCGGGAGCCGCGAGCAGTTCTTC.

V usage is TRBV28 and J usage is TRBJ2-1; tentatively, D is TRBD2 (5 bases). Germline lookup yields CDR1 MDHEN and CDR2 SYDVKM. The V end was cut by 3 bases, the J end by 4 bases, with 13 bases between. The CDR3 runs to 15 residues. This CDR3 reads CASSFSTRAYNEQFF. As DNA, the CDR3 is TGTGCCAGCAGTTTCTCCACTAGGGCATACAATGAGCAGTTCTTC.

CDR3 amino acids: CASSPGGQGALRETQYF. In nucleotides, the CDR3 is TGCGCCAGCAGCCCCGGGGGACAGGGGGCCTTAAGGGAGACCCAGTACTTC. The rearrangement uses TRBV5-1 and TRBJ2-5, with TRBD1 identical over 12 bases. CDR1 SGHRS and CDR2 YFSETQ come from the germline V gene. The CDR3 loop spans 17 amino acids. V lost 4 bases, J lost 5 bases, and 12 bases stayed unmatched.

The V gene is TRBV30, the J gene TRBJ2-2; D might be TRBD2 (7 bases). The germline CDR1 and CDR2 sequences are GTSNPN and SVGIG (reference sequence). With 2 bases removed from V and 3 bases from J, the gap between germline ends came to 19 bases. CDR3 length equals 17 residues. The CDR3 here is CAWSKDSGRGYTGELFF. As DNA, the CDR3 is TGTGCCTGGAGTAAGGACAGCGGGCGGGGGTACACCGGGGAGCTGTTTTTT.